Detailed here is one T cell receptor beta chain. The antigen is unknown. This sample stems from a study of shared clonotypes between healthy human individuals. Under the authors' procedure: Filtering differed, since immunoSEQ gave only junction sequences and no quality scores. Libraries were prepared by immunoSEQ multiplex PCR; TCRdb keeps only in-frame clonotypes and omits some of them. V, J and clone size are those of that table, while D and trimming were read from the DNA. The data contain about 690,000 clones, about nine tenths of them seen just once; the ten biggest clones take up about 33%. With 2 bases removed from V and 0 bases from J, the gap between germline ends came to 8 bases. CDR3 length: 15 residues. Germline V gene sequence: CDR1 MNHEY, CDR2 SVGAGI. Study-wide results and caveats: Estimated clonotype richness was generally higher in naive than memory subsets. Represented genetic and exposure-history diversity was restricted by having few donors. Blood was the only sampled material, and tissue repertoires likely differ.

The chain is built from TRBV6-5 and TRBJ2-1; no definite D call. This TCR derives from a man between 18 and 29 years old in good health. Some clones in this sample may be carry-over from other donors' samples. Sequencing was done on a sample of memory CD8+ T cells from PBMCs. The subset denotes: CD45RO+ cells pooled with CCR7-negative TemRA cells. The CDR3 loop reads CASSYGLSSYNEQFF. CDR3 DNA sequence: TGTGCCAGCAGTTACGGGCTGAGCTCCTACAATGAGCAGTTCTTC.